The 29 T cell receptor beta chains below were found in one sample sequenced in a study of post-analysis software for immune sequencing data. Study-wide results and caveats: Elevated frequency relative to controls characterized a handful of TRBV segments in patients, TRBV5-6, TRBV5-1 and TRBV20-1 among them.

Carried by the TCR beta cDNA libraries were unique molecular identifiers. TCRdb passed the PCR reads through MiXCR, listing each CDR3 protein once. Seen here are roughly 650,000 distinct CDR3 sequences, about 60% observed once, and the top ten hold about 11%. No antigens are known for them. The sample taken for sequencing was blood. All receptors derive from a girl aged 2 to 9 with multiple sclerosis.

The V gene is TRBV5-1, the J gene TRBJ2-3; 7 bases align to TRBD1. Germline CDR1 SGHRS, CDR2 YFSETQ. The CDR3 is made up of 16 amino acids. Unmatched junction bases numbered 13, after V lost 3 bases and J lost 6 bases. The CDR3 reads CASSSTGFEQGDTQYF. In DNA form, the CDR3 reads TGCGCCAGCAGCTCGACAGGGTTCGAACAGGGGGATACGCAGTATTTT.

The chain couples TRBV20-1 to TRBJ2-7, with 10 bases fitting TRBD2. Germline assignment: CDR1 DFQATT and CDR2 SNEGSKA (reference sequence). The junction had 6 bases not matched to a gene; V was cut back by 3 bases and J by 4 bases. CDR3 length: 14 residues. The CDR3 DNA follows: TGCAGTGCTAGCCTCCCTAGCGGGAGTTACGAGCAGTACTTC. Amino acid sequence: CSASLPSGSYEQYF.

This clonotype appeared a few times. The J gene is TRBJ2-1, the V gene TRBV7-9; D ambiguous. This CDR3 is built from 12 residues. Germline assignment: CDR1 SEHNR and CDR2 FQNEAQ (reference sequence). V was cut by 3 bases and J by 7 bases, with 7 bases left in between. The CDR3 sequence is CASSLPWNEQFF. Written as DNA, the CDR3 is TGTGCCAGCAGCTTGCCTTGGAATGAGCAGTTCTTC.

This chain links TRBV28 with TRBJ2-7; 7 nucleotides match TRBD1. In germline, CDR1 is MDHEN, CDR2 SYDVKM. The CDR3 totals 13 residues. V trimming: 7 bases; J trimming: 2 bases; junction bases outside the gene matches: 5. For the CDR3, the DNA is TGTGCCAGCAAGGGGGCCACTCCCTACGAGCAGTACTTC. As protein: CASKGATPYEQYF.

The V gene is TRBV4-2, the J gene TRBJ2-5; no clear D gene. Germline CDR1 and CDR2: LGHNA and YNFKEQ. The CDR3 spans 16 residues. The germline V and J ends were trimmed by 1 base and 1 base, with 13 bases remaining between them. The CDR3 is CASSQGSSAIQETQYF. CDR3 DNA: TGTGCCAGCAGCCAAGGCTCCAGCGCAATCCAAGAGACCCAGTACTTC.

The rearrangement joins TRBV19 to TRBJ1-1; 8 bases align to TRBD1. The germline gives CDR1 LNHDA, CDR2 SQIVND (reference sequence). The V and J ends lost 7 bases and 5 bases, in that order; junction bases with no gene match: 9. The CDR3 has 14 amino acids. DNA for the CDR3: TGTGCCAGTACCACTGGACAGGGTGGAACTGAAGCTTTCTTT. It translates to CASTTGQGGTEAFF. Full variable domain (outside the CDR3, taken from reference TRBV19 and TRBJ1-1): DGGITQSPKYLFRKEGQNVTLSCEQNLNHDAMYWYRQDPGQGLRLIYYSQIVNDFQKGDIAEGYSVSREKKESFPLTVTSAQKNPTAFYLCASTTGQGGTEAFFGQGTRLTVV.

This clonotype was counted between two and nine times. V gene TRBV5-6 combines with J gene TRBJ2-5; TRBD1 is a possible D gene (5 bases). V was clipped by 4 bases and J by 3 bases, with 10 bases between them. In germline, CDR1 is SGHDT, CDR2 YYEEEE. The CDR3 length is 13 residues. CDR3 loop: CASSRIGEETQYF. In DNA, the CDR3 is TGTGCCAGCAGCCGTATAGGGGAAGAGACCCAGTACTTC.

The V gene is TRBV7-9, the J gene TRBJ2-1, with 13 bases aligning to TRBD2. The CDR3 is 17 residues long. The junction had 5 bases not matched to a gene; V was cut back by 4 bases and J by 2 bases. Germline V gives CDR1 SEHNR, CDR2 FQNEAQ (reference sequence). CDR3 sequence (DNA): TGTGCCAGCAGCTCACTAGCGGGGGGGTCCACCTACAATGAGCAGTTCTTC. This sequence encodes CASSSLAGGSTYNEQFF.

The chain couples TRBV15 to TRBJ2-1; 8 bases match TRBD2. CDR3 length equals 16 residues. Germline lookup yields CDR1 LNHNV and CDR2 YYDKDF (reference sequence). Germline trimming cut 3 bases from V and 4 bases from J; bases unmatched to any gene: 8. CDR3 protein: CATSSILRGDYNEQFF. The CDR3 DNA sequence: TGTGCCACCAGCAGTATCCTGCGGGGGGATTACAATGAGCAGTTCTTC.

This clonotype was detected only once. V usage is TRBV5-5 and J usage is TRBJ2-3; no clear D gene. V was clipped by 2 bases and J by 6 bases, with 7 bases between them. This CDR3 is 12 amino acids long. Per the germline V gene, CDR1 is SGHKS and CDR2 is YYEKEE (reference sequence). CDR3 amino acids: CASSFDPDTQYF. CDR3 bases: TGTGCCAGCAGCTTCGACCCGGATACGCAGTATTTT.

This clonotype has just a few counts. This chain connects TRBV27 to TRBJ2-1; D gene unclear. The V and J ends lost 2 bases and 0 bases respectively, with 8 bases between them. Germline loops: CDR1 MNHEY, CDR2 SMNVEV (reference sequence). The CDR3 runs to 15 residues. The CDR3 DNA follows: TGTGCCAGCAGTTTAACTTCGAGCTCCTACAATGAGCAGTTCTTC. Amino acid sequence: CASSLTSSSYNEQFF.

This clonotype was seen just once. The chain uses TRBV10-3 and TRBJ1-1; 9 positions agree with TRBD1. Trimming took 8 bases from V and 11 from J; bases not matched to a gene: 9. Germline V gene data show CDR1 as ENHRY and CDR2 as SYGVKD. This CDR3 comprises 12 residues. The CDR3 here is CAIQDRGSAAFF. CDR3 bases: TGTGCCATCCAGGACAGGGGTAGCGCGGCTTTCTTT.

This clonotype has more than one count but fewer than ten. The chain links TRBV20-1 to TRBJ2-4; D is possibly TRBD2 (6 bases). This CDR3 has 13 amino acids. The V gene lost 6 bases and the J gene lost 6 bases, with 15 bases spanning the gap. Germline assignment: CDR1 DFQATT and CDR2 SNEGSKA (reference sequence). In DNA form, the CDR3 reads TGCAGTGCGGGGGAGGCCCTCGGAAACATTCAGTACTTC. Amino acid sequence: CSAGEALGNIQYF.

The chain's CDR3 is CASSPSQGNYGYTF. CDR3 sequence (DNA): TGTGCCAGCAGTCCCTCACAGGGGAACTATGGCTACACCTTC. V usage is TRBV6-5 and J usage is TRBJ1-2; TRBD1 matches 7 bases. The CDR3 runs 14 residues. Germline-derived CDR1 and CDR2 are MNHEY and SVGAGI. Trimming cost V 5 bases and J 2 bases; bases outside gene matches: 5.

CDR3 nucleotides: TGTGCCAGCAGCCCGGGTAGGACTAGCGAAGCAGATACGCAGTATTTT. Translating it yields CASSPGRTSEADTQYF. The chain has TRBV7-3 and TRBJ2-3; 9 bases align to TRBD2. This CDR3 is 16 amino acids long. V lost 5 bases, J lost 4 bases, and 10 bases stayed unmatched. Germline V gene data show CDR1 as SGHTA and CDR2 as FQGTGA.

The J gene is TRBJ2-1, the V gene TRBV10-3; 7 bases line up with TRBD1. The germline V gene has CDR1 ENHRY and CDR2 SYGVKD. The CDR3 extends over 15 amino acids. V shed 3 bases, J shed 1 base, and the junction held 3 bases outside the gene matches. CDR3 region: CAISDSRGSYNEQFF. The CDR3 region has the DNA TGTGCCATCAGTGATAGCAGGGGGTCCTACAATGAGCAGTTCTTC.

This chain joins TRBV20-1 and TRBJ2-7; no clear D. Trimming removed 5 bases at V and 0 bases at J, with 11 bases between. Germline assignment: CDR1 DFQATT and CDR2 SNEGSKA (reference sequence). This CDR3 spans 13 amino acids. The CDR3 loop is CSAARPGSYEQYF. As DNA, the CDR3 is TGCAGTGCTGCTCGACCGGGCTCCTACGAGCAGTACTTC.

Only a few counts were recorded for this clonotype. The chain is built from TRBV29-1 and TRBJ2-3; no clear D. CDR3 length equals 13 residues. CDR1 is SQVTM, CDR2 ANQGSEA, per germline. V was cut by 4 bases and J by 6 bases, with 14 bases left in between. In DNA, the CDR3 is TGCAGCGTTGTCCCGTGGGCCCCCGATACGCAGTATTTT. It specifies CSVVPWAPDTQYF.

The V gene is TRBV12-3 or TRBV12-4, the J gene TRBJ1-5; tentatively, D is TRBD1 (5 bases). The CDR3 is 13 amino acids. V was clipped by 7 bases and J by 6 bases, with 13 bases between them. CDR3 residues: CASTRGGGQPQHF. In nucleotides, the CDR3 is TGTGCCAGCACTCGGGGGGGAGGTCAGCCCCAGCATTTT.

The chain joins TRBV20-1 to TRBJ2-3; D ambiguous. This CDR3 contains 13 residues. Per the germline V gene, CDR1 is DFQATT and CDR2 is SNEGSKA (reference sequence). Trimming shortened V by 1 base and J by 2 bases, and 7 bases separated the two germline ends. The CDR3 region has the DNA TGCAGTGCTAGAGGGAATCCCACAGATACGCAGTATTTT. This encodes CSARGNPTDTQYF.

The chain joins TRBV12-3 or TRBV12-4 to TRBJ1-2, with D possibly matching TRBD1 (5 bases). The CDR3 is 15 residues long. Trimming left V 4 bases short and J 2 bases short, with 14 bases between. The CDR3 region has the DNA TGTGCCAGCAGTTCTCAGGCAGGGCAGAACTATGGCTACACCTTC. Protein product: CASSSQAGQNYGYTF.

This clonotype was counted once. As DNA, the CDR3 is TGTGCCAGCAGTGAAATTACGGGGCTGGGAGCCAAAAACATTCAGTACTTC. It codes for CASSEITGLGAKNIQYF. The chain uses TRBV25-1 and TRBJ2-4; D possibly uses TRBD1 or TRBD2 (5 bases each). Germline V gene data show CDR1 as MGHDK and CDR2 as SYGVNS. V dropped 2 bases and J dropped 0 bases, with 14 bases sitting between them. This CDR3 is built from 17 residues. The full variable domain, with the rest looked up from reference TRBV25-1 and TRBJ2-4, is EADIYQTPRYLVIGTGKKITLECSQTMGHDKMYWYQQDPGMELHLIHYSYGVNSTEKGDLSSESTVSRIRTEHFPLTLESARPSHTSQYLCASSEITGLGAKNIQYFGAGTRLSVL.

The CDR3 region is CASAHSRRGGEQETQYF. DNA of the CDR3: TGTGCCAGCGCTCACTCCCGCAGGGGGGGGGAACAAGAGACCCAGTACTTC. This chain connects TRBV6-6 to TRBJ2-5; D tentatively reads TRBD1 or TRBD2 (7 bases each). Germline V gives CDR1 MNHNY, CDR2 SVGAGI (reference sequence). V was clipped by 8 bases and J by 2 bases, with 24 bases between them. This CDR3 is 17 amino acids long.

This clonotype appeared a few times. V is TRBV20-1 and J is TRBJ2-1; the D is unclear. The V end lost 7 bases, the J end lost 2 bases, and 3 bases lay between the germline ends. CDR1 is DFQATT, CDR2 SNEGSKA, per germline (reference sequence). CDR3 length: 10 residues. The CDR3 DNA reads TGCAGTGTACCCTACAATGAGCAGTTCTTC. This gives the protein CSVPYNEQFF.

Regarding this clonotype: The junction departs from the called germline gene at one end, perhaps through a read error. V and J are TRBV30 and TRBJ2-5, with 8 bases aligning to TRBD1. Germline V gene sequence: CDR1 GTSNPN, CDR2 SVGIG (reference sequence). This CDR3 has 16 amino acids. CDR3 region: CARSVGWQGAQETQYF. CDR3 in DNA: TGTGCCCGGAGTGTGGGGTGGCAGGGGGCGCAAGAGACCCAGTACTTC.

This rearrangement joins TRBV10-3 to TRBJ1-5; no firm D call. Trimming stripped 6 bases from V and 5 bases from J, with 8 bases between. CDR1 and CDR2 from the germline V gene are ENHRY and SYGVKD. The CDR3 consists of 12 residues. The CDR3 DNA reads TGTGCCATCAGCGGGGAGGATCAGCCCCAGCATTTT. It codes for CAISGEDQPQHF.

This clonotype was seen more than once but under ten times. J is TRBJ2-1 and V is TRBV29-1; 14 bases align to TRBD2. CDR1 and CDR2 from the germline V gene are SQVTM and ANQGSEA. CDR3 length equals 16 residues. V was pared by 5 bases and J by 10 bases, with 13 bases of the junction left unmatched. CDR3 amino acids: CSVLTRRLAGGGEQFF. For the CDR3, the DNA is TGCAGCGTTTTGACCCGTAGACTAGCGGGAGGGGGCGAGCAGTTCTTC.

V and J are TRBV10-3 and TRBJ1-6, with 9 bases aligning to TRBD1. The CDR3 has 16 residues. Germline assignment: CDR1 ENHRY and CDR2 SYGVKD. The junction had 4 bases not matched to a gene; V was cut back by 0 bases and J by 7 bases. The DNA for the CDR3 is TGTGCCATCAGTGAGTCGCCGACAGGGGGAAATTCACCCCTCCACTTT. It encodes CAISESPTGGNSPLHF.

The chain is built from TRBV6-6 and TRBJ2-7; 8 bases fit TRBD1. This CDR3 spans 15 amino acids. The germline gives CDR1 MNHNY, CDR2 SVGAGI (reference sequence). J lost 2 bases, V lost 6 bases, and 9 bases had no gene match. The CDR3 DNA follows: TGTGCCAGCAGCCAGACAGGGGTCCTAGCCTACGAGCAGTACTTC. This sequence encodes CASSQTGVLAYEQYF.